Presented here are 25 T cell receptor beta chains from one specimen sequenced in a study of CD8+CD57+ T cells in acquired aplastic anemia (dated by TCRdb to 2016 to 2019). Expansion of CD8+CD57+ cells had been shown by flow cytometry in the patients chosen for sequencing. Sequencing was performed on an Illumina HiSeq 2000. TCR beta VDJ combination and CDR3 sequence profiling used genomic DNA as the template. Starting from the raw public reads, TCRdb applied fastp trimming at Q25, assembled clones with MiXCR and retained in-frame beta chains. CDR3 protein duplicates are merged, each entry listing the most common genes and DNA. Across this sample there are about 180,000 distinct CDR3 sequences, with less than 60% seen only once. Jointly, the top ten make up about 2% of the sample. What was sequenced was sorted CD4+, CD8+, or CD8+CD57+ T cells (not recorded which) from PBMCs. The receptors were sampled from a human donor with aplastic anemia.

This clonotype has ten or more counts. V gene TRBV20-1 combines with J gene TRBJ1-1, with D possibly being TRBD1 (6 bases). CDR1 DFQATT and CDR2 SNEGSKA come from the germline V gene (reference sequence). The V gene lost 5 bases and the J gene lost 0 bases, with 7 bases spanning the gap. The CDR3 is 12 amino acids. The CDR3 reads CSAQGLNTEAFF. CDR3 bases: TGCAGTGCTCAGGGGTTGAACACTGAAGCTTTCTTT.

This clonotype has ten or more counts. The chain's CDR3 is CASSSDRGQGETQYF. In DNA form, the CDR3 reads TGCGCCAGCAGCTCGGACAGGGGGCAAGGAGAGACCCAGTACTTC. The chain joins TRBV5-1 to TRBJ2-5; 11 bases agree with TRBD1. Per germline, CDR1 SGHRS and CDR2 YFSETQ. The V segment lost 3 bases and the J segment 4 bases; nucleotides outside the gene matches: 5. The CDR3 loop spans 15 amino acids.

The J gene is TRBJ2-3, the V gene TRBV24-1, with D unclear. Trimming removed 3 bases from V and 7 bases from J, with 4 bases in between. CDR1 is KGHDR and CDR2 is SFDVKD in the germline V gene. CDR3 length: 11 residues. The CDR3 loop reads CATSDPNTQYF. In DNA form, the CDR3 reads TGTGCCACCAGTGATCCCAATACGCAGTATTTT.

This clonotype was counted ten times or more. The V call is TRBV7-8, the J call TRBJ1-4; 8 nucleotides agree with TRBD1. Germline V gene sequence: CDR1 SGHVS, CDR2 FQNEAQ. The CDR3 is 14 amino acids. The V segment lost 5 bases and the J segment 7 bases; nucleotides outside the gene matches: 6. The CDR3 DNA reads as TGTGCCAGCAGCCAGGGGGCCTTGGGTGAAAAACTGTTTTTT. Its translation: CASSQGALGEKLFF.

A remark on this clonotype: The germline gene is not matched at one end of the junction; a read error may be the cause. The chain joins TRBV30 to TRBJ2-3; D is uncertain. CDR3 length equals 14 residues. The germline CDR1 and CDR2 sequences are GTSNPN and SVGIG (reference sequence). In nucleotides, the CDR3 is TGTGCCTGGAGTTCGACCACCATAGGAGATACGCAGTATTTC. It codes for CAWSSTTIGDTQYF.

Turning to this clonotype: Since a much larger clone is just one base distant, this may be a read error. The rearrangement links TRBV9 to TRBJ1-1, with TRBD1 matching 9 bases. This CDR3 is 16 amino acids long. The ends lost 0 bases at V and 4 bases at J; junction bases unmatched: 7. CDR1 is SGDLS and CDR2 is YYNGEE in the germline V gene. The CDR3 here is CASSVAGTGMSTEAFF. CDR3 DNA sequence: TGTGCCAGCAGCGTAGCCGGGACAGGGATGAGCACTGAAGCTTTCTTT.

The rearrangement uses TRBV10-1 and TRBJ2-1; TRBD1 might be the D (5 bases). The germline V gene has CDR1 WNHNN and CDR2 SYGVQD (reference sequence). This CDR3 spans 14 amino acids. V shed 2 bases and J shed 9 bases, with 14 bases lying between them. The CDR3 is CASSEASGLGEQFF. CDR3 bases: TGCGCCAGCAGTGAGGCCTCAGGGTTAGGTGAGCAGTTCTTC.

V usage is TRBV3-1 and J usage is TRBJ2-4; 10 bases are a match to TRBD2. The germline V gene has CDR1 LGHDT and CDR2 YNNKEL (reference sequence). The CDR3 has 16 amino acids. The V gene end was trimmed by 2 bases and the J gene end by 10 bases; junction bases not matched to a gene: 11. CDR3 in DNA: TGTGCCAGCAGCCAAAATGCTCAAGCGGGAGGGGGGATTCAGTACTTC. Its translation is CASSQNAQAGGGIQYF. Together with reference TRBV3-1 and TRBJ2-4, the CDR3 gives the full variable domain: DTAVSQTPKYLVTQMGNDKSIKCEQNLGHDTMYWYKQDSKKFLKIMFSYNNKELIINETVPNRFSPKSPDKAHLNLHINSLELGDSAVYFCASSQNAQAGGGIQYFGAGTRLSVL.

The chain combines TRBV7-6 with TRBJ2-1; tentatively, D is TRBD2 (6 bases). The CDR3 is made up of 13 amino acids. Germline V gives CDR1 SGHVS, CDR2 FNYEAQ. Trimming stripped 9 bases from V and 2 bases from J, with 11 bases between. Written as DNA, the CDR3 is TGTGCCAGTGTAGCGGATACCTACAATGAGCAGTTCTTC. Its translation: CASVADTYNEQFF. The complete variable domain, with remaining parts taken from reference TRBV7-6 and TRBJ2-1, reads GAGVSQSPRYKVTKRGQDVALRCDPISGHVSLYWYRQALGQGPEFLTYFNYEAQQDKSGLPNDRFSAERPEGSISTLTIQRTEQRDSAMYRCASVADTYNEQFFGPGTRLTVL.

CDR3 in DNA: TGTGCCAGTAGTATCGGGTCAACAGCTATCTACGAGCAGTACTTC. Translation gives CASSIGSTAIYEQYF. V gene TRBV19 combines with J gene TRBJ2-7; D is unclear. V shed 3 bases and J shed 3 bases, with 15 bases lying between them. The CDR3 loop spans 15 amino acids. Germline V CDR1 and CDR2: LNHDA, SQIVND (reference sequence).

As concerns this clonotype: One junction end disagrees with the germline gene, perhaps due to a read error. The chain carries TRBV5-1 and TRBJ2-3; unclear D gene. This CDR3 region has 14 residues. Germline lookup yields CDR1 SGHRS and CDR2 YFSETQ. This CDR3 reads CGSSYTRSTDTQYF. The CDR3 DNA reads TGCGGCAGCAGTTATACACGCAGCACAGATACGCAGTATTTT. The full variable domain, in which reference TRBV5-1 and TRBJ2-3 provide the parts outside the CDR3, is KAGVTQTPRYLIKTRGQQVTLSCSPISGHRSVSWYQQTPGQGLQFLFEYFSETQRNKGNFPGRFSGRQFSNSRSEMNVSTLELGDSALYLCGSSYTRSTDTQYFGPGTRLTVL.

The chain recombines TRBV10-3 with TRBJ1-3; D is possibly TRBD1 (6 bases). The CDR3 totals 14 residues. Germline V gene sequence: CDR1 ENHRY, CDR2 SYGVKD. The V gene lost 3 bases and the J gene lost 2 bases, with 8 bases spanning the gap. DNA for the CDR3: TGTGCCATCAGTGATAGGACAGCTGGAAACACCATATATTTT. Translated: CAISDRTAGNTIYF.

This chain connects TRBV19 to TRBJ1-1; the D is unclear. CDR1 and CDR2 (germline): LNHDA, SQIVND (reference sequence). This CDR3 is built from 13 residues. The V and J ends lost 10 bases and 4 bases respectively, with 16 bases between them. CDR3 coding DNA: TGTGCCACAAGAGATGACGGAATCACTGAAGCTTTCTTT. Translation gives CATRDDGITEAFF.

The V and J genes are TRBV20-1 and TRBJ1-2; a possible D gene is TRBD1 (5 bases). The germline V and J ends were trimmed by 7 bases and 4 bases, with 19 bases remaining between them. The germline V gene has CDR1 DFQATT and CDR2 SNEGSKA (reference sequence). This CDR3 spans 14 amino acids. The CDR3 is CSVRSGGRSYGYTF. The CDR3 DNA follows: TGCAGTGTCCGAAGCGGGGGTCGGAGCTATGGCTACACCTTC.

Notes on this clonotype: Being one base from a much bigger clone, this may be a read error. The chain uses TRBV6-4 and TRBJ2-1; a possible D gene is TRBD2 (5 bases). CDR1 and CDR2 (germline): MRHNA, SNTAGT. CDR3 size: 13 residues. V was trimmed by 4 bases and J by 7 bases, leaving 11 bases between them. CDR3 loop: CASSGGMANEQFF. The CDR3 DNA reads TGTGCCAGCAGTGGAGGGATGGCAAATGAGCAGTTCTTC.

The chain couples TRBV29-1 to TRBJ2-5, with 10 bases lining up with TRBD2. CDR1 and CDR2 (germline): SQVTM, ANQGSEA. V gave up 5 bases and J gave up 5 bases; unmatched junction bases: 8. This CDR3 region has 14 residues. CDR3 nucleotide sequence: TGCAGCGTTCCTCCTAGCGGGAGTTTCGAGACCCAGTACTTC. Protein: CSVPPSGSFETQYF.

CDR3 sequence: CASGTPPEQYF. The CDR3 DNA sequence: TGTGCCAGCGGGACCCCTCCAGAGCAGTACTTC. The rearrangement uses TRBV3-1 and TRBJ2-7; D may correspond to TRBD1 or TRBD2 (5 bases each). The V end lost 8 bases, the J end lost 7 bases, and 12 bases lay between the germline ends. Germline V gene lookup returns CDR1 LGHDT and CDR2 YNNKEL (reference sequence). The CDR3 spans 11 residues.

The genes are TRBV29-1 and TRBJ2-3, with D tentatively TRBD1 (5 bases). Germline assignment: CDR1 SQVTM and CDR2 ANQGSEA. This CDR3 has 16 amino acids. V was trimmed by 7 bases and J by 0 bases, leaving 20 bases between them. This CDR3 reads CSAKRKGSSSTDTQYF. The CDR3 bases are TGCAGCGCTAAGAGGAAGGGGTCCTCTAGCACAGATACGCAGTATTTT.

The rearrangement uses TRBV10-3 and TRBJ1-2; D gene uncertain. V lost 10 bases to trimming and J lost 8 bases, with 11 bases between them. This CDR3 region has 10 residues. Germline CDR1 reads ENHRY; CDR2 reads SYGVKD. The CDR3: CATRTGGYTF. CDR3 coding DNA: TGTGCCACTAGGACCGGGGGCTACACCTTC.

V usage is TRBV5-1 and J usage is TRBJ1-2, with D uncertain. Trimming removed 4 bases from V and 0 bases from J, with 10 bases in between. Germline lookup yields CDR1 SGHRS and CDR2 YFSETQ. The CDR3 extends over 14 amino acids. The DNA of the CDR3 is TGCGCCAGCAGCCTAGACAAAGCTAACTATGGCTACACCTTC. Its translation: CASSLDKANYGYTF.

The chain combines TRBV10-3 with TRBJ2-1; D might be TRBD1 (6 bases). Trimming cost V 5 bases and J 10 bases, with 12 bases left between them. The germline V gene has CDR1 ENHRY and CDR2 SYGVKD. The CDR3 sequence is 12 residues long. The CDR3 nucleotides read TGTGCCATCAGTTGGACCCAGGGGGAGCAGTTCTTC. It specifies CAISWTQGEQFF.

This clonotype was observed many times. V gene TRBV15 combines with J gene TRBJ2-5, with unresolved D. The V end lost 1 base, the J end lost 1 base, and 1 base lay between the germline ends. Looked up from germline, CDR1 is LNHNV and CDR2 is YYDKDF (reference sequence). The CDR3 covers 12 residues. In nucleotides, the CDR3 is TGTGCCACCAGCAGAGGCCAAGAGACCCAGTACTTC. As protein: CATSRGQETQYF.

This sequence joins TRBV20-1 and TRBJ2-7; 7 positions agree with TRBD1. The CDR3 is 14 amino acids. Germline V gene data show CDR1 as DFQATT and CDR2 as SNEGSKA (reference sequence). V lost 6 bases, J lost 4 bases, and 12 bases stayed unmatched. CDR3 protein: CSAAGRTGLYEQYF. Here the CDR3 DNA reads TGCAGTGCCGCCGGTAGGACAGGCCTATACGAGCAGTACTTC.

The CDR3 DNA follows: TGCAGTGCGCGAACTACCGGGACAGGGGTAGAGACCCAGTACTTC. As protein: CSARTTGTGVETQYF. This chain joins TRBV20-1 and TRBJ2-5; TRBD1 aligns across 10 bases. In germline, CDR1 is DFQATT, CDR2 SNEGSKA (reference sequence). The CDR3 loop spans 15 amino acids. The ends lost 6 bases at V and 4 bases at J; junction bases unmatched: 11.

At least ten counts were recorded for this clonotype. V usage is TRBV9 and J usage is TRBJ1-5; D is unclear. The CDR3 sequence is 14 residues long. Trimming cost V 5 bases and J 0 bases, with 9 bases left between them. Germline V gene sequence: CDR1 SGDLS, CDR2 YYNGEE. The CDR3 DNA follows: TGTGCCAGCAGTACAGACCATAGCAATCAGCCCCAGCATTTT. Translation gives CASSTDHSNQPQHF.